This is a list of T cell receptor beta chains from one sample in a study of blood T cell repertoires in COVID-19. Produced via immunoSEQ multiplex PCR; TCRdb's table is partial and in-frame only. The sample consists of roughly 83,000 clones, 86% of them appearing once. Sequenced: peripheral blood. The receptors stem from a man in his forties or fifties with active COVID-19. Each CDR3 is given with its conserved first and last residue. The D gene is left open where the match is weak. A clone size is listed for some rows: how often the clone was seen (once, few, many), or a class if it is expanded.

D gene: -; V gene: TRBV24-1; clone size: once; J gene: TRBJ1-4; CDR3 protein: CATSDHRDINEKLFF; CDR3 DNA: TGTGCCACCAGTGACCACAGGGACATCAATGAAAAACTGTTTTTT
D gene: TRBD2; V gene: TRBV4-3; clone size: once; J gene: TRBJ2-1; CDR3 protein: CASSPGREATEQFF; CDR3 DNA: TGCGCCAGCAGCCCAGGGAGGGAGGCCACTGAGCAGTTCTTC
D gene: -; V gene: TRBV30; clone size: -; J gene: TRBJ2-1; CDR3 protein: CAWSGGRSEQFF; CDR3 DNA: TGTGCCTGGAGTGGGGGGAGGTCCGAGCAGTTCTTC
D gene: TRBD2; V gene: TRBV10-2; clone size: -; J gene: TRBJ2-3; CDR3 protein: CASRQRGVTDTQYF; CDR3 DNA: TGCGCCAGCAGGCAGCGGGGGGTAACAGATACGCAGTATTTT
D gene: TRBD1; V gene: TRBV5-4; clone size: -; J gene: TRBJ1-1; CDR3 protein: CASSPGTENTEAFF; CDR3 DNA: TGTGCCAGCAGCCCCGGGACAGAGAACACTGAAGCTTTCTTT
D gene: -; V gene: TRBV7-2; clone size: -; J gene: TRBJ1-2; CDR3 protein: CASSPDRNYGYTF; CDR3 DNA: TGTGCCAGCAGCCCTGACAGAAACTATGGCTACACCTTC
D gene: TRBD2; V gene: TRBV5-4; clone size: -; J gene: TRBJ2-3; CDR3 protein: CASSPAPTSTSTDTQYF; CDR3 DNA: TGTGCCAGCAGCCCCGCCCCGACTAGCACTAGCACAGATACGCAGTATTTT
D gene: TRBD1; V gene: TRBV18; clone size: -; J gene: TRBJ2-7; CDR3 protein: CASSPAGQGTSYEQYF; CDR3 DNA: TGTGCCAGCTCACCGGCCGGACAGGGAACAAGCTACGAGCAGTACTTC
D gene: TRBD1; V gene: TRBV7-8; clone size: -; J gene: TRBJ2-1; CDR3 protein: CASSLTGVEQFF; CDR3 DNA: TGTGCCAGCAGCCTGACAGGGGTTGAGCAGTTCTTC
D gene: TRBD2; V gene: TRBV4-1; clone size: -; J gene: TRBJ2-5; CDR3 protein: CASSQERQGGKTQYF; CDR3 DNA: TGCGCCAGCAGCCAAGAAAGGCAGGGAGGGAAGACCCAGTACTTC
D gene: -; V gene: TRBV2; clone size: -; J gene: TRBJ1-1; CDR3 protein: CASSEETDEAFF; CDR3 DNA: TGTGCCAGCAGTGAAGAGACAGATGAAGCTTTCTTT
D gene: TRBD2; V gene: TRBV6-2/TRBV6-3; clone size: -; J gene: TRBJ2-3; CDR3 protein: CASSYPKREGRGDTQYF; CDR3 DNA: TGTGCCAGCAGTTATCCTAAGCGGGAGGGCCGAGGAGATACGCAGTATTTT